These 13 T cell receptor beta chains were sequenced from one sample in a study of PD-1 blockade in mismatch repair-deficient tumors. The assay was immunoSEQ multiplex PCR, and TCRdb's table has in-frame clones only and misses some. Among about 110,000 clones listed, 70% to 80% were seen once. The specimen was peripheral blood, collected 60 to 65 weeks after starting pembrolizumab. These receptors were taken from an adult with mismatch repair-deficient cancer.

The gene calls are TRBV9 and TRBJ1-2; D unresolved. Germline CDR1 reads SGDLS; CDR2 reads YYNGEE. This CDR3 spans 16 amino acids. Deletions cut 4 bases from V and 8 bases from J, with 24 bases between. CDR3 residues: CASSPPQGPKNRGYTF. As DNA, the CDR3 is TGTGCCAGCAGCCCCCCCCAAGGACCGAAAAATCGAGGCTACACCTTC.

The rearrangement links TRBV7-9 to TRBJ2-7, with a weak D call TRBD1 (5 bases). Germline V gene sequence: CDR1 SEHNR, CDR2 FQNEAQ (reference sequence). V lost 3 bases to trimming and J lost 2 bases, with 8 bases between them. The length of the CDR3 is 13 residues. CDR3 DNA sequence: TGTGCCAGCAGCTTGGGGCGGACCTACGAGCAGTACTTC. Translated: CASSLGRTYEQYF.

The chain employs TRBV2 and TRBJ1-1; D is ambiguous. V gave up 2 bases and J gave up 4 bases, with 8 bases separating them. CDR1 SNHLY and CDR2 FYNNEI come from the germline V gene. The CDR3 totals 13 residues. CDR3 DNA: TGTGCCAGCAGTGAAAAAAGGCCCACTGAAGCTTTCTTT. Translating it yields CASSEKRPTEAFF.

This clone has a handful of counts. The chain combines TRBV5-6 with TRBJ1-5; 9 bases fit TRBD1. The germline CDR1 and CDR2 sequences are SGHDT and YYEEEE. Trimming cost V 0 bases and J 4 bases; bases outside gene matches: 2. The CDR3 spans 15 residues. The CDR3 sequence is CASSLAGTGNQPQHF. The CDR3 DNA reads as TGTGCCAGCAGCTTGGCCGGGACAGGGAATCAGCCCCAGCATTTT.

The rearrangement joins TRBV7-9 to TRBJ2-1, with D tentatively TRBD1 (6 bases). Trimming left V 2 bases short and J 8 bases short, with 16 bases between. The length of the CDR3 is 15 residues. Germline V gene data show CDR1 as SEHNR and CDR2 as FQNEAQ (reference sequence). This CDR3 reads CASSLNLQGNDEQFF. The CDR3 region has the DNA TGTGCCAGCAGCTTAAATCTACAGGGCAACGATGAGCAGTTCTTC. The whole variable domain, filled in from reference TRBV7-9 and TRBJ2-1, reads DTGVSQNPRHKITKRGQNVTFRCDPISEHNRLYWYRQTLGQGPEFLTYFQNEAQLEKSRLLSDRFSAERPKGSFSTLEIQRTEQGDSAMYLCASSLNLQGNDEQFFGPGTRLTVL.

J is TRBJ1-3 and V is TRBV2; weak D call: TRBD1 (6 bases). Germline values: CDR1 SNHLY, CDR2 FYNNEI. The V and J ends lost 2 bases and 0 bases respectively, with 11 bases between them. This CDR3 comprises 16 residues. DNA of the CDR3: TGTGCCAGCAGTGAACAGGGGCCGAGCTCTGGAAACACCATATATTTT. Its protein is CASSEQGPSSGNTIYF.

The count of this clone is one. J is TRBJ1-5 and V is TRBV7-2; TRBD1 aligns across 9 bases. Germline CDR1 reads SGHTA; CDR2 reads FQGNSA. Germline trimming cut 4 bases from V and 5 bases from J; bases unmatched to any gene: 12. The CDR3 length is 17 residues. The CDR3 DNA reads as TGTGCCAGCAGCTGGAGTGTGGGGACAGGGTCGGATCAGCCCCAGCATTTT. Its protein product is CASSWSVGTGSDQPQHF.

J is TRBJ2-7 and V is TRBV5-1, with 8 bases lining up with TRBD1. This CDR3 contains 15 residues. Germline loops: CDR1 SGHRS, CDR2 YFSETQ. With 4 bases clipped from V and 2 bases from J, the junction kept 8 bases outside the gene matches. As DNA, the CDR3 is TGCGCCAGCAGCCCCCAGGGGGCGCAAGCCTACGAGCAGTACTTC. Translating it yields CASSPQGAQAYEQYF.

This chain's CDR3 is CASSVTRTDTQYF. As DNA, the CDR3 is TGTGCCAGCAGTGTGACGCGCACAGATACGCAGTATTTT. The chain recombines TRBV2 with TRBJ2-3; D call uncertain. The germline V gene has CDR1 SNHLY and CDR2 FYNNEI. Trimming pared 4 bases from V and 1 base from J, leaving 6 bases between. The CDR3 is made up of 13 amino acids.

The chain uses TRBV11-3 and TRBJ2-1; D is unresolved. The CDR3 covers 15 residues. The germline V and J ends were trimmed by 5 bases and 8 bases, with 19 bases remaining between them. Germline CDR1 SGHNT, CDR2 YENEEA. The CDR3 sequence is CASSPRNPDPDEQFF. The CDR3 DNA is TGTGCCAGCAGCCCGAGGAATCCGGATCCCGATGAGCAGTTCTTC.

This clone was seen a single time. The chain uses TRBV19 and TRBJ2-7, with D possibly matching TRBD1 (6 bases). Trimming removed 4 bases at V and 6 bases at J, with 22 bases between. The CDR3 sequence is 16 residues long. Germline CDR1 and CDR2: LNHDA and SQIVND (reference sequence). In DNA, the CDR3 is TGTGCCAGTAGTACCTCGACAGGCCGAGGCTGGAGCGAGCAGTACTTC. It encodes CASSTSTGRGWSEQYF.

The chain employs TRBV2 and TRBJ1-1; D is possibly TRBD1 (5 bases). The germline CDR1 and CDR2 sequences are SNHLY and FYNNEI. This CDR3 is 14 amino acids long. Trimming removed 5 bases from V and 0 bases from J, with 10 bases in between. CDR3 nucleotides: TGTGCCAGCAGTCCGAGGGGACTGAACACTGAAGCTTTCTTT. The encoded protein is CASSPRGLNTEAFF.

V is TRBV28 and J is TRBJ2-5; no clear D gene. This CDR3 contains 12 residues. V was trimmed by 2 bases and J by 7 bases, leaving 8 bases between them. The germline gives CDR1 MDHEN, CDR2 SYDVKM. CDR3 in DNA: TGTGCCAGCAGTTTAACGGAATCGACCCAGTACTTC. It yields the protein CASSLTESTQYF.